The clone carrying this TCR beta chain was seen only a few times. Its antigen is unknown. This specimen comes from a study of Graves' ophthalmopathy and Graves' hyperthyroidism. Germline lookup yields CDR1 SGHTA and CDR2 FQGTGA. V was pared by 6 bases and J by 3 bases, with 8 bases of the junction left unmatched. The CDR3 has 14 amino acids. Study-level results: In blood, most expanded thyroid clonotypes above 0.001 frequency were also detected. The study's model predicted ophthalmopathy progression at about 68% sensitivity and 72.22% specificity. Researchers report that a 13-signature model separated ophthalmopathy from stable hyperthyroidism, posting about 90% sensitivity and less than 82% specificity.

Hyperthyroidism cases were recent diagnoses of under 2 months' duration in people aged 18 to 65. The TCR beta CDR3 regions underwent amplification from RNA transcripts. Second-round multiplex PCR came after first-round RT-PCR with HTBI primers. TCRdb ran MiXCR on the multiplex PCR reads and lists one entry per CDR3 protein. The profile covers 500,000 to 700,000 distinct CDR3 sequences, with under 40% appearing a single time and 3.5% to 4.5% taken by the ten largest. The sequence was collected from an adult man with Graves' hyperthyroidism. The sample comprised peripheral blood or thyroid tissue (not recorded which). This chain connects TRBV7-3 to TRBJ2-7; 7 nucleotides match TRBD1. CDR3 residues: CASSDPTGFYEQYF. DNA of the CDR3: TGTGCCAGCAGTGACCCGACAGGGTTCTACGAGCAGTACTTC.